This is a list of T cell receptor beta chains from one sample in a study of T cell repertoires in cytomegalovirus infection. TCRdb called the reads again in MiXCR, with one record for every CDR3 protein. The sample holds roughly 920,000 distinct CDR3 sequences; around 29% are singletons and the top ten take about an eighth. No antigen has been identified for these receptors. The sample was cultured CD8+ T cells from PBMCs, taken from culture after CMV antigen stimulation. These receptor sequences come from a human donor in good health (CMV status not recorded). Some clones in this sample may be carry-over from other donors' samples. Both conserved end residues are part of each CDR3. Fields, in order: J gene, V gene, D gene, clone size, CDR3 protein, CDR3 DNA. The D gene is left open where the match is weak. Clone size is shown for a subset of rows, as once, few, many or a class of expanded clone.

J: TRBJ2-2
V: TRBV28
D: TRBD2
size: few
CDR3: CASSPWRAGTSGGIGTGELFF
DNA: TGTGCCAGCAGTCCATGGCGAGCGGGAACCAGCGGGGGTATAGGAACCGGGGAGCTGTTTTTT

J: TRBJ2-1
V: TRBV15
D: TRBD2
size: .
CDR3: CATRLAGDYNEQFF
DNA: TGTGCCACCAGACTAGCGGGGGACTACAATGAGCAGTTCTTC

J: TRBJ1-2
V: TRBV2
D: TRBD1
size: .
CDR3: CARSLILPPTGDGYTF
DNA: TGTGCCAGGTCATTAATCCTACCCCCGACAGGGGATGGCTACACCTTC

J: TRBJ2-1
V: TRBV27
D: TRBD1
size: .
CDR3: CASSFVDRGRNEQFF
DNA: TGTGCCAGCAGTTTCGTGGACAGGGGGCGGAATGAGCAGTTCTTC

J: TRBJ1-6
V: TRBV12-3/TRBV12-4
D: .
size: .
CDR3: CASSLGLINSPLHF
DNA: TGTGCCAGCAGCTTGGGACTGATTAATTCACCCCTCCACTTT

J: TRBJ2-2
V: TRBV25-1
D: .
size: .
CDR3: CASSERRAPNTGELFF
DNA: TGTGCCAGCAGTGAACGGCGGGCCCCGAACACCGGGGAGCTGTTTTTT

J: TRBJ2-7
V: TRBV13
D: .
size: .
CDR3: CASSLGRLGEQYF
DNA: TGTGCCAGCAGCTTGGGCCGACTGGGCGAGCAGTACTTC

J: TRBJ2-1
V: TRBV27
D: TRBD2
size: .
CDR3: CASSPAGTNLYNEQFF
DNA: TGTGCCAGCAGTCCGGCCGGGACTAACCTTTACAATGAGCAGTTCTTC

J: TRBJ2-5
V: TRBV9
D: TRBD2
size: .
CDR3: CASSVAAGAEAQYF
DNA: TGTGCCAGCAGCGTAGCAGCGGGGGCAGAGGCCCAGTACTTC

J: TRBJ1-1
V: TRBV4-1
D: .
size: few
CDR3: CASSQDGDNTEAFF
DNA: TGCGCCAGCAGCCAGGACGGGGACAACACTGAAGCTTTCTTT

J: TRBJ1-5
V: TRBV27
D: .
size: few
CDR3: CASSLTVYSNQPQHF
DNA: TGTGCCAGCAGTTTAACGGTATATAGCAATCAGCCCCAGCATTTT